The rows below give T cell receptor beta chains drawn from one sample of a study of blood T cell repertoires in COVID-19. The protocol was immunoSEQ multiplex PCR, while the TCRdb copy is restricted to in-frame clones and leaves out a portion. The sample has around 100,000 clones, around 83% seen once. Sequenced input: peripheral blood. All receptors derive from a man in his 70s with acute or convalescent COVID-19. The CDR3 runs from the conserved cysteine through the conserved F or W. Each record gives: CDR3 protein, CDR3 DNA, clone size, CDR3 length, J gene, V gene, D gene. D genes are given only for firm matches. Rows give clone size only sometimes, using once, few, many, or a class for an expanded clone.

CASLRGQGPNTEAFF	TGTGCCAGCCTCAGGGGACAGGGGCCGAACACTGAAGCTTTCTTT	few	15	TRBJ1-1	TRBV18	TRBD1
CASSIGSRGIDTQYF	TGTGCCAGCAGCATCGGGTCTAGGGGAATAGATACGCAGTATTTT	.	15	TRBJ2-3	TRBV9	.
CASSASGQGDGYTF	TGTGCCAGCAGCGCCTCGGGACAGGGGGATGGCTACACCTTC	few	14	TRBJ1-2	TRBV9	TRBD1
CASSLGGGRGGNEQFF	TGTGCCAGCAGCTTAGGGGGCGGGAGGGGAGGCAATGAGCAGTTCTTC	.	16	TRBJ2-1	TRBV7-9	TRBD2
CASSNTIQPQHF	TGTGCCAGTAGTAACACAATTCAGCCCCAGCATTTT	.	12	TRBJ1-5	TRBV19	.
CASSFSRGRGSEQYF	TGTGCCAGCAGTTTCAGCAGGGGGCGCGGTTCCGAGCAGTACTTC	.	15	TRBJ2-7	TRBV28	TRBD1
CASSEAQTASYEQYF	TGTGCCAGCAGTGAAGCGCAGACAGCTTCCTACGAGCAGTACTTC	.	15	TRBJ2-7	TRBV6-1	.
CASRVSGTGDSPLHF	TGTGCCAGCAGGGTCTCCGGGACAGGCGATTCACCCCTCCACTTT	.	15	TRBJ1-6	TRBV6-5	TRBD1
CASSPRTSGSDNTGELFF	TGCGCCAGCAGCCCTAGGACTAGCGGGAGTGACAACACCGGGGAGCTGTTTTTT	.	18	TRBJ2-2	TRBV4-1	TRBD2
CASSLQESGNSPLHF	TGTGCCAGCAGCTTACAGGAATCGGGAAATTCACCCCTCCACTTT	.	15	TRBJ1-6	TRBV7-9	.
CATSRDLRGTDTQYF	TGTGCCACCAGCAGAGATTTAAGAGGGACAGATACGCAGTATTTT	.	15	TRBJ2-3	TRBV15	.
CASSQGKGVTIYF	TGTGCCAGCAGCCAAGGAAAAGGGGTCACCATATATTTT	.	13	TRBJ1-3	TRBV3-1/TRBV3-2	.
CASSLTGDRRYSGYTF	TGTGCCAGCAGCTTAACGGGGGACAGGCGATACTCAGGCTACACCTTC	.	16	TRBJ1-2	TRBV7-3	TRBD1
CASSYRGRDTQYF	TGTGCCAGCAGTTACCGGGGGAGAGATACGCAGTATTTT	.	13	TRBJ2-3	TRBV6-5	.
CASSSRDRGSYEQYF	TGTGCCAGCAGCTCCCGGGACAGGGGGTCCTACGAGCAGTACTTC	.	15	TRBJ2-7	TRBV3-1/TRBV3-2	TRBD1
CASSSHDRVSPLHF	TGTGCCAGCAGCTCGCATGACAGGGTATCACCCCTCCACTTT	.	14	TRBJ1-6	TRBV7-2	TRBD1
CASSAQANSGNTIYF	TGTGCCAGCAGCGCCCAGGCTAACTCTGGAAACACCATATATTTT	once	15	TRBJ1-3	TRBV9	.
CSAAGQMNTEAFF	TGCAGCGCTGCGGGACAGATGAACACTGAAGCTTTCTTT	.	13	TRBJ1-1	TRBV29-1	TRBD1
CASSLGTGQWFF	TGTGCCAGCAGCTTAGGTACGGGACAGTGGTTCTTC	.	12	TRBJ2-1	TRBV7-8	TRBD1
CASRKQGAGNTIYF	TGTGCCAGCAGAAAACAGGGGGCTGGAAACACCATATATTTT	.	14	TRBJ1-3	TRBV6-5	TRBD1
CSVRTGTYNEQFF	TGCAGCGTCCGGACAGGGACCTACAATGAGCAGTTCTTC	.	13	TRBJ2-1	TRBV29-1	TRBD1
CSVRSDSYNEQFF	TGCAGCGTCCGTAGCGACTCCTACAATGAGCAGTTCTTC	.	13	TRBJ2-1	TRBV29-1	.